These 23 T cell receptor beta chains came from one sample sequenced in a study of shared clonotypes between healthy human individuals. Generated by immunoSEQ multiplex PCR, the TCRdb table keeps only in-frame clones and is missing some. The data show roughly 95,000 clones, around 43% seen once. The sequenced material came from PBMCs. Receptors originate from a woman aged 40 to 55 in good health. Some clones in this sample may be carry-over from other donors' samples.

The rearrangement links TRBV5-4 to TRBJ2-5; no clear D gene. The assigned J gene may be wrong: the sequence end matches TRBJ2-7 better. Germline CDR1 and CDR2: SGHNT and YYREEE (reference sequence). The CDR3 is 15 amino acids. The CDR3 loop reads CASSLEVESPYEQYF. CDR3 sequence (DNA): TGTGCCAGCAGCTTGGAGGTCGAGAGTCCCTACGAGCAGTACTTC.

This clone occurred many times. V usage is TRBV30 and J usage is TRBJ2-1; 9 bases are a match to TRBD1. V lost 3 bases to trimming and J lost 7 bases; unmatched junction nucleotides: 4. The length of the CDR3 is 13 residues. CDR1 and CDR2 (germline): GTSNPN, SVGIG (reference sequence). CDR3 DNA: TGTGCCTGGAGATGGGACAGGGAGAATGAGCAGTTCTTC. It is translated as CAWRWDRENEQFF.

The V call is TRBV7-9, the J call TRBJ1-1; D is unclear. The germline gives CDR1 SEHNR, CDR2 FQNEAQ (reference sequence). Trimming cost V 1 base and J 2 bases, with 8 bases left between them. The CDR3 consists of 14 residues. The CDR3 here is CASSLGLPNTEAFF. The CDR3 coding sequence is TGTGCCAGCAGCTTAGGGCTTCCAAACACTGAAGCTTTCTTT.

The chain carries TRBV7-3 and TRBJ1-1, with 9 bases aligning to TRBD1. Trimming removed 5 bases from V and 7 bases from J; junction bases left unmatched: 8. The CDR3 extends over 14 amino acids. Per the germline V gene, CDR1 is SGHTA and CDR2 is FQGTGA. CDR3 region: CASSRGQGFGEAFF. DNA for the CDR3: TGTGCCAGCAGCAGGGGACAGGGCTTTGGTGAAGCTTTCTTT.

The chain has TRBV23-1 and TRBJ2-7; TRBD1 aligns across 9 bases. TRBV23-1 counts as an open reading frame of uncertain function. J lost 4 bases, V lost 3 bases, and 7 bases had no gene match. The CDR3 consists of 15 residues. This chain's CDR3 is CASSHFTGGGYEQYF. The CDR3 DNA reads as TGCGCCAGCAGTCATTTCACAGGGGGCGGGTACGAGCAGTACTTC.

This clone was picked up a small number of times. The J gene is TRBJ1-2, the V gene TRBV2; TRBD1 is a possible D gene (6 bases). With 8 bases removed from V and 7 bases from J, the gap between germline ends came to 17 bases. CDR3 length: 13 amino acids. Germline CDR1 reads SNHLY; CDR2 reads FYNNEI. The CDR3 region is CASGARGARGYTF. The DNA of the CDR3 is TGTGCCAGCGGTGCTCGGGGGGCGCGTGGCTACACCTTC. Filled out from reference TRBV2 and TRBJ1-2, the complete variable domain reads EPEVTQTPSHQVTQMGQEVILRCVPISNHLYFYWYRQILGQKVEFLVSFYNNEISEKSEIFDDQFSVERPDGSNFTLKIRSTKLEDSAMYFCASGARGARGYTFGSGTRLTVV.

The chain combines TRBV5-4 with TRBJ2-5; perhaps TRBD1 as D (6 bases). CDR1 is SGHNT and CDR2 is YYREEE in the germline V gene (reference sequence). V lost 4 bases and J 4 bases, leaving 17 bases between the germline ends. The CDR3 runs to 15 residues. CDR3 protein: CASSRGTSGRETQYF. CDR3 nucleotide sequence: TGTGCCAGCAGCAGGGGGACGTCGGGACGAGAGACCCAGTACTTC.

On this clone itself: A far larger clone is one base from this, pointing to a likely read error. The chain is built from TRBV5-6 and TRBJ2-7, with TRBD1 identical over 7 bases. V shed 4 bases and J 7 bases; nucleotides not matched to a gene: 8. The length of the CDR3 is 13 residues. Germline assignment: CDR1 SGHDT and CDR2 YYEEEE. CDR3 sequence reads: CASSVDRSGEQYF. Written as DNA, the CDR3 is TGTGCCAGCAGCGTGGACAGGTCTGGAGAGCAGTACTTC.

The CDR3 loop reads CSVEDWVVSAGETQYF. Written as DNA, the CDR3 is TGCAGCGTTGAAGATTGGGTTGTAAGTGCAGGAGAGACCCAGTACTTC. The chain uses TRBV29-1 and TRBJ2-5, with D hard to call. Germline V gene lookup returns CDR1 SQVTM and CDR2 ANQGSEA. Trimming removed 0 bases at V and 4 bases at J, with 18 bases between. This CDR3 region has 16 residues.

This clone was found many times. This chain connects TRBV7-2 to TRBJ2-7; D unclear. The CDR3 is 13 amino acids. Trimming took off 4 bases at V and 7 bases at J, with 14 bases between the two ends. Germline V gene data show CDR1 as SGHTA and CDR2 as FQGNSA. CDR3 in DNA: TGTGCCAGCAGCTCATCCTTTACGACGGAGCAGTACTTC. This translates into CASSSSFTTEQYF. Looking up the rest from reference TRBV7-2 and TRBJ2-7 gives the full variable domain: GAGVSQSPSNKVTEKGKDVELRCDPISGHTALYWYRQSLGQGLEFLIYFQGNSAPDKSGLPSDRFSAERTGGSVSTLTIQRTQQEDSAVYLCASSSSFTTEQYFGPGTRLTVT.

The V call is TRBV6-5, the J call TRBJ1-2, with D possibly matching TRBD1 (5 bases). Germline V CDR1 and CDR2: MNHEY, SVGAGI. The V gene lost 3 bases and the J gene lost 1 base, with 12 bases spanning the gap. The CDR3 length is 15 residues. This chain's CDR3 is CASSYGTSYNYGYTF. The CDR3 nucleotides read TGTGCCAGCAGTTATGGGACCTCGTATAACTATGGCTACACCTTC.

In this sample, this clone is medium-sized. J is TRBJ2-3 and V is TRBV25-1; D possibly matches TRBD1 or TRBD2 (6 bases each). This CDR3 region has 15 residues. V shed 2 bases and J shed 4 bases, with 13 bases lying between them. The germline V gene encodes CDR1 MGHDK and CDR2 SYGVNS. In DNA, the CDR3 is TGTGCCAGCAGTGAACGGGATAGGGGGGCAGATACGCAGTATTTT. Protein product: CASSERDRGADTQYF.

This clone has ten or more counts. The chain uses TRBV4-1 and TRBJ2-7; 7 nucleotides align to TRBD2. Trimming took 3 bases from V and 3 from J; bases not matched to a gene: 8. From germline, CDR1 is MGHRA and CDR2 YSYEKL. The CDR3 consists of 15 residues. The CDR3 region has the DNA TGCGCCAGCAGCCATGGAGGGAGGGGCGACTACGAGCAGTACTTC. Translating gives CASSHGGRGDYEQYF.

This clone was counted a single time. One end of the junction fails to match germline, which may point to a read error. Within the sample, other DNA sequences also encode this same CDR3. The J gene is TRBJ2-3, the V gene TRBV5-4; the match to TRBD2 covers 8 bases. The germline V gene encodes CDR1 SGHNT and CDR2 YYREEE (reference sequence). This CDR3 region has 14 residues. The CDR3 loop reads CASSQGLEADTQYF. For the CDR3, the DNA is TGCGCCAGCAGCCAGGGACTAGAGGCAGATACGCAGTATTTT.

The chain combines TRBV30 with TRBJ1-1; perhaps TRBD1 as D (5 bases). CDR1 and CDR2 (germline): GTSNPN, SVGIG (reference sequence). The CDR3 has 13 residues. Between the trimmed V and J ends, which lost 1 base and 4 bases, there was a span of 10 bases. The CDR3 DNA sequence: TGTGCCTGGAGTGAGACTAGGGGCACTGAAGCTTTCTTT. Its protein product is CAWSETRGTEAFF. Together with reference TRBV30 and TRBJ1-1, the CDR3 gives the full variable domain: SQTIHQWPATLVQPVGSPLSLECTVEGTSNPNLYWYRQAAGRGLQLLFYSVGIGQISSEVPQNLSASRPQDRQFILSSKKLLLSDSGFYLCAWSETRGTEAFFGQGTRLTVV.

The CDR3 loop is CSARFSGLQHF. The CDR3 nucleotides are TGCAGTGCTAGATTCAGCGGCCTCCAGCATTTT. The chain joins TRBV20-1 to TRBJ1-5; D is unresolved. V lost 2 bases and J 12 bases, leaving 11 bases between the germline ends. The CDR3 is 11 residues long. CDR1 DFQATT and CDR2 SNEGSKA come from the germline V gene (reference sequence).

This sequence joins TRBV28 and TRBJ2-7, with D unresolved. The CDR3 is 11 amino acids. From germline, CDR1 is MDHEN and CDR2 SYDVKM. The V gene lost 7 bases and the J gene lost 9 bases, with 13 bases spanning the gap. The CDR3 DNA is TGTGCCAGCACCTCCCTGGTATTGCAGTACTTC. Translated, it gives CASTSLVLQYF.

This clone was seen many times. The chain employs TRBV21-1 and TRBJ2-1; TRBD1 is the table's D call and was not checked against the DNA. TRBV21-1 is designated a pseudogene. The CDR3 is 17 amino acids. The CDR3 DNA follows: TGTGCCACCCAAATAAAGGGACAGCGGACCAATTACAATGAGCAGTTCTTC. Translated: CATQIKGQRTNYNEQFF.

The chain joins TRBV6-5 to TRBJ2-7; 8 nucleotides match TRBD1. The CDR3 is made up of 14 amino acids. The V and J ends lost 8 bases and 0 bases, in that order; junction bases with no gene match: 6. Looked up from germline, CDR1 is MNHEY and CDR2 is SVGAGI. The CDR3 sequence: CASGNGQGSYEQYF. The CDR3 region has the DNA TGTGCCAGCGGAAATGGACAGGGCTCCTACGAGCAGTACTTC.

This chain joins TRBV4-1 and TRBJ1-5; possible D gene TRBD1, 5 bases. Trimming removed 3 bases at V and 3 bases at J, with 15 bases between. The germline V gene encodes CDR1 MGHRA and CDR2 YSYEKL. The CDR3 extends over 16 amino acids. The chain's CDR3 is CASSQLGWGFNQPQHF. Here the CDR3 DNA reads TGCGCCAGCAGCCAGTTAGGATGGGGGTTCAATCAGCCCCAGCATTTT.

In this sample, this clone turned up a few times. V usage is TRBV5-1 and J usage is TRBJ2-5, with 11 positions matching TRBD1. J lost 5 bases, V lost 4 bases, and 7 bases had no gene match. Per germline, CDR1 SGHRS and CDR2 YFSETQ. The CDR3 length is 15 residues. The CDR3 DNA sequence: TGCGCCAGCAGCCCCGGACAGGGGGCCGGTGAGACCCAGTACTTC. It translates to CASSPGQGAGETQYF. The variable domain in full, completed from reference TRBV5-1 and TRBJ2-5, reads KAGVTQTPRYLIKTRGQQVTLSCSPISGHRSVSWYQQTPGQGLQFLFEYFSETQRNKGNFPGRFSGRQFSNSRSEMNVSTLELGDSALYLCASSPGQGAGETQYFGPGTRLLVL.

This clone has a handful of counts. V gene TRBV5-1 combines with J gene TRBJ2-1, with 11 bases aligning to TRBD2. The CDR3 is 15 amino acids. Trimming took 1 base from V and 4 from J; bases not matched to a gene: 1. Germline V lookup: CDR1 SGHRS, CDR2 YFSETQ. CDR3 sequence reads: CASSLTSGSYNEQFF. CDR3 nucleotides: TGCGCCAGCAGCTTGACTAGCGGGAGTTACAATGAGCAGTTCTTC.

The V call is TRBV7-6, the J call TRBJ2-3; D may correspond to TRBD1 or TRBD2 (5 bases each). The V gene's germline CDR1 is SGHVS and CDR2 FNYEAQ. This CDR3 spans 15 amino acids. V was pared by 5 bases and J by 0 bases, with 12 bases between. The CDR3 loop reads CASSRDDRSTDTQYF. The CDR3 coding sequence is TGTGCCAGCAGCCGGGACGATAGGAGCACAGATACGCAGTATTTT.